Below are 28 T cell receptor beta chains sequenced from a single sample in a study of blood T cell repertoires in COVID-19 (dated by TCRdb to about 2020). Libraries came from the immunoSEQ multiplex PCR assay. The table was pulled from immuneACCESS by TCRdb, which kept in-frame rearrangements only. Such tables lose some clones; where checked, under half of the loss comes from unresolved V genes, and the rest has no known cause. The sample table records around 190,000 clones; 87% of these occur just once. Under 13% of the sample lies in the top ten. The sequenced material came from PBMCs or T cells enriched from blood (not recorded which). These receptors were obtained from a young man with acute COVID-19.

The chain uses TRBV4-2 and TRBJ1-4; D is perhaps TRBD1 (6 bases). Germline CDR1 is LGHNA and CDR2 is YNFKEQ. Deletions cut 3 bases from V and 0 bases from J, with 17 bases between. This CDR3 is built from 18 residues. Written as DNA, the CDR3 is TGTGCCAGCAGCCAGGGACTCGGGGGGGCGGCAACTAATGAAAAACTGTTTTTT. Amino acid sequence: CASSQGLGGAATNEKLFF.

The chain has TRBV7-8 and TRBJ1-1; maybe TRBD1 (5 bases). V was cut by 2 bases and J by 1 base, with 8 bases left in between. The germline V gene encodes CDR1 SGHVS and CDR2 FQNEAQ. The CDR3 has 14 residues. The CDR3 loop is CASSLYQGNTEAFF. DNA for the CDR3: TGTGCCAGCAGCTTATATCAGGGGAACACTGAAGCTTTCTTT.

The chain couples TRBV7-9 to TRBJ1-3; 9 bases fit TRBD1. The CDR3 totals 16 residues. CDR1 is SEHNR, CDR2 FQNEAQ, per germline (reference sequence). Trimming cost V 5 bases and J 0 bases; bases outside gene matches: 5. Here the CDR3 reads CASSGGQGRSGNTIYF. Here the CDR3 DNA reads TGTGCCAGCAGCGGAGGACAGGGGCGCTCTGGAAACACCATATATTTT.

V gene TRBV18 combines with J gene TRBJ2-7; the D is unclear. This CDR3 has 14 residues. Germline CDR1 reads KGHSH; CDR2 reads LQKENI. Between the trimmed V and J ends, which lost 3 bases and 0 bases, there was a span of 9 bases. The CDR3: CASSPGSASYEQYF. As DNA, the CDR3 is TGTGCCAGCTCACCCGGAAGCGCCTCCTACGAGCAGTACTTC.

The V call is TRBV9, the J call TRBJ1-2; 11 bases align to TRBD1. The CDR3 has 14 residues. The germline V gene encodes CDR1 SGDLS and CDR2 YYNGEE. Losses at the gene ends were 4 bases for V and 2 bases for J; bases not matched to a gene: 1. This CDR3 reads CASSRDRGNYGYTF. The CDR3 nucleotides read TGTGCCAGCAGCAGGGACAGGGGGAACTATGGCTACACCTTC.

This chain connects TRBV14 to TRBJ2-1, with D possibly TRBD2 on 5 matching bases. V lost 4 bases and J 8 bases, leaving 18 bases between the germline ends. The germline V gene encodes CDR1 SGHDN and CDR2 FVKESK. The CDR3 totals 15 residues. This CDR3 is CASSPLGGYGDEQFF. CDR3 sequence (DNA): TGTGCCAGCAGCCCCCTCGGCGGGTACGGGGATGAGCAGTTCTTC.

This clone came up once. The chain joins TRBV7-3 to TRBJ1-1; TRBD1 agrees at 7 bases. Looked up from germline, CDR1 is SGHTA and CDR2 is FQGTGA. This CDR3 region has 14 residues. Trimming at V came to 1 base and at J to 1 base, leaving 0 bases not matched to a gene. The CDR3, as DNA: TGTGCCAGCAGCTTAAACAGGGGGAACACTGAAGCTTTCTTT. This codes for CASSLNRGNTEAFF.

The chain joins TRBV30 to TRBJ2-2; D is perhaps TRBD2 (5 bases). The CDR3 has 12 residues. V lost 2 bases to trimming and J lost 9 bases, with 10 bases between them. Germline V gene data show CDR1 as GTSNPN and CDR2 as SVGIG (reference sequence). The CDR3 here is CAWSRDGRELFF. CDR3 in DNA: TGTGCCTGGAGTCGGGATGGGAGGGAGCTGTTTTTT.

This clone was observed a handful of times. The chain has TRBV27 and TRBJ2-1; 16 bases are a match to TRBD2. The ends lost 5 bases at V and 8 bases at J; junction bases unmatched: 18. CDR3 length: 20 residues. In germline, CDR1 is MNHEY, CDR2 SMNVEV (reference sequence). The CDR3, as DNA: TGTGCCAGCAGTCCCTCCGGGACTAGCGGGAGGGCGGTGCTATCCCATGAGCAGTTCTTC. This sequence encodes CASSPSGTSGRAVLSHEQFF.

The V gene is TRBV27, the J gene TRBJ2-1; 8 bases match TRBD1. Germline values: CDR1 MNHEY, CDR2 SMNVEV (reference sequence). There are 14 residues in the CDR3. J gave up 8 bases and V 3 bases, and 6 bases lay outside the gene matches. CDR3 bases: TGTGCCAGCAGTTTCCGGACAGGGTTTGATGAGCAGTTCTTC. Translating it yields CASSFRTGFDEQFF.

The chain employs TRBV3-1 (or the pseudogene TRBV3-2) and TRBJ2-3; TRBD2 might be the D (5 bases). V lost 7 bases and J lost 1, with 9 bases in between. The V gene's germline CDR1 is LGHDT and CDR2 YNNKEL (reference sequence). The CDR3 is 13 amino acids. DNA for the CDR3: TGTGCCAGCACCGGGCGGGGCACAGATACGCAGTATTTT. It yields the protein CASTGRGTDTQYF.

CDR3 DNA: TGTGCCAGAAGCTTTGGTCAGGACAGGGGTTTACCCTCAACTATCACCGGGGAGCTGTTTTTT. Amino acid sequence: CARSFGQDRGLPSTITGELFF. The J gene is TRBJ2-2, the V gene TRBV5-3; TRBD1 matches 9 bases. TRBV5-3 is flagged as an ORF with uncertain function. The V segment lost 2 bases and the J segment 4 bases; nucleotides outside the gene matches: 21. This CDR3 has 21 residues.

The V gene is TRBV12-5, the J gene TRBJ2-7; weak D call: TRBD1 (6 bases). Per the germline V gene, CDR1 is LGHNT and CDR2 is FRNRAP. The length of the CDR3 is 15 residues. V shed 2 bases and J shed 6 bases, with 17 bases lying between them. CDR3 in amino acids: CASGLTVDRPGEQYF. For the CDR3, the DNA is TGTGCTAGTGGTTTGACCGTAGACAGGCCGGGCGAGCAGTACTTC.

The chain couples TRBV25-1 to TRBJ1-2, with no clear D. Germline CDR1 and CDR2: MGHDK and SYGVNS. Trimming cost V 1 base and J 3 bases, with 15 bases left between them. This CDR3 is built from 16 residues. CDR3 amino acids: CASSELASADYYGYTF. CDR3 nucleotide sequence: TGTGCCAGCAGTGAATTGGCATCCGCGGATTACTATGGCTACACCTTC.

The CDR3 region has the DNA TGCGCCAGCAGCCAAGATCCCCTAGGGGAAGATACGCAGTATTTT. Its translation is CASSQDPLGEDTQYF. The J gene is TRBJ2-3, the V gene TRBV4-1, with D maybe TRBD1 (5 bases). There are 15 residues in the CDR3. CDR1 MGHRA and CDR2 YSYEKL come from the germline V gene. The ends were cut back, 0 bases at V and 5 bases at J, with 12 bases in the middle.

J is TRBJ1-3 and V is TRBV7-9; the D is unclear. V was cut by 4 bases and J by 2 bases, with 6 bases left in between. This CDR3 region has 13 residues. Germline V gives CDR1 SEHNR, CDR2 FQNEAQ (reference sequence). For the CDR3, the DNA is TGTGCCAGCAGCTCAATAGCTGGAAACACCATATATTTT. Amino acids: CASSSIAGNTIYF.

The chain links TRBV7-8 to TRBJ1-2, with 7 bases matching TRBD1. Germline lookup yields CDR1 SGHVS and CDR2 FQNEAQ. The junction had 7 bases not matched to a gene; V was cut back by 5 bases and J by 1 base. The CDR3 totals 15 residues. The CDR3 is CASSPGQNLNYGYTF. Here the CDR3 DNA reads TGTGCCAGCAGCCCGGGACAGAATCTTAACTATGGCTACACCTTC.

The V and J genes are TRBV5-4 and TRBJ2-7, with a possible D match to TRBD1 (6 bases). This CDR3 region has 15 residues. Germline V gene sequence: CDR1 SGHNT, CDR2 YYREEE (reference sequence). V lost 0 bases and J lost 4, with 14 bases in between. The CDR3 region has the DNA TGTGCCAGCAGCTTGGACAGGGTCCCTCAATACGAGCAGTACTTC. Translating it yields CASSLDRVPQYEQYF.

V usage is TRBV2 and J usage is TRBJ2-3; 11 bases align to TRBD1. This CDR3 is built from 15 residues. Germline V CDR1 and CDR2: SNHLY, FYNNEI. Trimming took 11 bases from V and 2 from J; bases not matched to a gene: 9. As DNA, the CDR3 is TGTGCCGTAAACGGACAGGGGGCATTCACAGATACGCAGTATTTT. It is translated as CAVNGQGAFTDTQYF.

This chain joins TRBV19 and TRBJ2-5; 7 positions match TRBD2. V lost 2 bases and J lost 2; bases outside the gene matches: 5. Germline loops: CDR1 LNHDA, CDR2 SQIVND (reference sequence). This CDR3 comprises 15 residues. CDR3 bases: TGTGCCAGTAGTATATGGCTAGCGGTACAAGAGACCCAGTACTTC. It encodes CASSIWLAVQETQYF.

This chain connects TRBV28 to TRBJ1-6, with 11 bases fitting TRBD1. With 6 bases clipped from V and 8 bases from J, the junction kept 9 bases outside the gene matches. Germline V gene data show CDR1 as MDHEN and CDR2 as SYDVKM. The CDR3 runs 16 residues. In DNA form, the CDR3 reads TGTGCCAGCAGCCTAGGACAGGGGGCTTTTTATTCACCCCTCCACTTT. Encoded protein: CASSLGQGAFYSPLHF. The variable domain in full, completed from reference TRBV28 and TRBJ1-6, reads DVKVTQSSRYLVKRTGEKVFLECVQDMDHENMFWYRQDPGLGLRLIYFSYDVKMKEKGDIPEGYSVSREKKERFSLILESASTNQTSMYLCASSLGQGAFYSPLHFGNGTRLTVT.

The CDR3: CASSAEALNTGELFF. The CDR3 coding sequence is TGTGCCAGTAGTGCCGAGGCCCTTAACACCGGGGAGCTGTTTTTT. The genes are TRBV19 and TRBJ2-2; D gene unclear. Per germline, CDR1 LNHDA and CDR2 SQIVND (reference sequence). This CDR3 is 15 amino acids long. V lost 5 bases, J lost 2 bases, and 12 bases lay in between.

The V call is TRBV9, the J call TRBJ2-1; TRBD2 matches at 8 bases. CDR1 and CDR2 (germline): SGDLS, YYNGEE. The CDR3 contains 17 residues. The V segment lost 2 bases and the J segment 0 bases; nucleotides outside the gene matches: 7. CDR3 protein: CASSVGKRGSSYNEQFF. The CDR3 bases are TGTGCCAGCAGCGTTGGGAAGCGGGGGAGCTCCTACAATGAGCAGTTCTTC.

The rearrangement links TRBV11-2 to TRBJ2-7, with TRBD2 matching 10 bases. Germline V CDR1 and CDR2: SGHAT, FQNNGV. Unmatched junction bases numbered 12, after V lost 1 base and J lost 3 bases. The CDR3 spans 18 residues. CDR3 bases: TGTGCCAGCAGCTTAGTACCTAGCGGGAGTGGATATGGCTACGAGCAGTACTTC. Its protein product is CASSLVPSGSGYGYEQYF.

The V and J genes are TRBV7-3 and TRBJ2-7; D remains unclear. This CDR3 has 13 residues. Germline CDR1 and CDR2: SGHTA and FQGTGA. Trimming pared 5 bases from V and 5 bases from J, leaving 13 bases between. The CDR3 DNA reads TGTGCCAGCAGCACTCGACATGGCAACGAGCAGTACTTC. Protein product: CASSTRHGNEQYF.

The V gene is TRBV4-3, the J gene TRBJ2-3; 8 positions match TRBD2. V lost 6 bases, J lost 4 bases, and 9 bases stayed unmatched. The CDR3 is 15 amino acids. Germline V gives CDR1 LGHNA, CDR2 YSLEER. This CDR3 is CASSKREILPDTQYF. The CDR3 region has the DNA TGCGCCAGCAGTAAGCGGGAGATCTTGCCAGATACGCAGTATTTT.

The rearrangement joins TRBV2 to TRBJ1-2; 8 bases match TRBD1. Germline trimming cut 3 bases from V and 4 bases from J; bases unmatched to any gene: 4. Germline values: CDR1 SNHLY, CDR2 FYNNEI. This CDR3 is 14 amino acids long. The chain's CDR3 is CASSEQGASYGYTF. The DNA of the CDR3 is TGTGCCAGCAGTGAGCAGGGGGCAAGCTATGGCTACACCTTC.

The DNA for the CDR3 is TGTGCCAGCAGTTTCCAAGTTACAGGTTATCGGGCCTACGAGCAGTACTTC. Translation: CASSFQVTGYRAYEQYF. This sequence joins TRBV28 and TRBJ2-7, with a tentative D call TRBD1 (5 bases). Between the trimmed V and J ends, which lost 3 bases and 2 bases, there was a span of 20 bases. Germline V gene sequence: CDR1 MDHEN, CDR2 SYDVKM. CDR3 size: 17 residues. Together with reference TRBV28 and TRBJ2-7, the CDR3 gives the full variable domain: DVKVTQSSRYLVKRTGEKVFLECVQDMDHENMFWYRQDPGLGLRLIYFSYDVKMKEKGDIPEGYSVSREKKERFSLILESASTNQTSMYLCASSFQVTGYRAYEQYFGPGTRLTVT.